What follows describes a single T cell receptor beta chain. Antigen: not known. These data come from a study of post-analysis software for immune sequencing data. Findings and limits, study-wide: Four or five TRBV segments occurring more often in patients than controls included TRBV5-6, TRBV5-1 and TRBV20-1. Controls significantly exceeded multiple sclerosis patients in normalized Chao1 diversity.

Sequencing libraries made from TCR beta cDNA carried unique molecular identifiers. TCRdb re-derived calls from the PCR reads in MiXCR, one entry per CDR3 protein. The sample records roughly 540,000 distinct CDR3 sequences, roughly 34% being singletons. CDR1 is LGHNA, CDR2 YNFKEQ, per germline. The CDR3 is 15 residues long. V shed 5 bases and J shed 2 bases, with 16 bases lying between them. The receptor's source is a girl aged 2-17 years with multiple sclerosis. The sequenced material came from blood. The V and J genes are TRBV4-2 and TRBJ2-7, with a weak D call TRBD2 (6 bases). CDR3 nucleotide sequence: TGTGCCAGCAGCTTAAACCCGGGGGTTCCCTACGAGCAGTACTTC. Its translation: CASSLNPGVPYEQYF.